The 2 T cell receptor beta chains reported below all come from one sample, sequenced in a study of CD4 T cell repertoires in COVID-19 (dated by TCRdb to the early 2020s). Memory T cell samples that were not cultured were sequenced immediately after ex vivo isolation. To prepare the library, the immunoSEQ multiplex PCR assay was applied. The clones in this table, taken by TCRdb from immuneACCESS, are in-frame only. Not every clone is retained; where verified, under half of the shortfall comes from an unresolved V gene, and the cause of the rest is unknown. Here the sample has about 24,000 clones; about 93% occur a single time. The ten top clones hold over 0.55% of the sample. The material sequenced was circulating follicular helper CD4+ T cells (cTfh) from blood, taken before the COVID-19 pandemic. In the paper's terms, the cell subset or site label means: circulating T follicular helper cells. These receptors all come from a human donor who had COVID-19.

This clone has only one observation. The chain uses TRBV19 and TRBJ2-2, with D possibly matching TRBD2 (6 bases). From germline, CDR1 is LNHDA and CDR2 SQIVND (reference sequence). This CDR3 contains 13 residues. Trimming shortened V by 6 bases and J by 2 bases, and 7 bases separated the two germline ends. The CDR3 DNA is TGTGCCAGTAGACTAGCCAACACCGGGGAGCTGTTTTTT. Protein product: CASRLANTGELFF.

This chain links TRBV6-5 with TRBJ2-1; 11 bases agree with TRBD2. This CDR3 is built from 15 residues. Trimming cost V 4 bases and J 4 bases; bases outside gene matches: 3. The germline V gene has CDR1 MNHEY and CDR2 SVGAGI. The CDR3 nucleotides are TGTGCCAGCAGTTCTACTAGCGGGAGTTACAATGAGCAGTTCTTC. Amino acid sequence: CASSSTSGSYNEQFF.